These 19 T cell receptor beta chains share one sample of origin, sequenced in a study of T cell clones after liver transplantation. Libraries were prepared by immunoSEQ multiplex PCR; TCRdb keeps only in-frame clonotypes and omits some of them. The sample includes roughly 7,400 clones, 60% to 75% of them seen just once. This specimen was CD8+ T cells from blood, taken before liver transplant. Every receptor here comes from a human donor who received a liver transplant.

This CDR3 reads CASSYAHTDTQYF. The CDR3 bases are TGTGCCAGCAGTTACGCCCACACAGATACGCAGTATTTT. V and J are TRBV6-5 and TRBJ2-3; D gene uncertain. V was clipped by 2 bases and J by 2 bases, with 5 bases between them. CDR1 and CDR2 from the germline V gene are MNHEY and SVGAGI. The CDR3 has 13 amino acids.

In this sample, this clone turned up once. The chain couples TRBV14 to TRBJ2-1; 13 bases are a match to TRBD2. The V and J ends lost 3 bases and 5 bases, in that order; junction bases with no gene match: 16. CDR1 and CDR2 (germline): SGHDN, FVKESK. The CDR3 contains 20 residues. CDR3 amino acids: CASSHKDSTWTSGGNNEQFF. The CDR3 coding sequence is TGTGCCAGCAGCCATAAAGACAGCACGTGGACTAGCGGGGGTAACAATGAGCAGTTCTTC.

The V and J genes are TRBV28 and TRBJ2-7; the match to TRBD1 covers 8 bases. The V and J ends lost 3 bases and 2 bases, in that order; junction bases with no gene match: 6. The CDR3 totals 15 residues. CDR1 is MDHEN, CDR2 SYDVKM, per germline. For the CDR3, the DNA is TGTGCCAGCAGTTTCCCGATGACAGGGGCCTACGAGCAGTACTTC. Its protein is CASSFPMTGAYEQYF.

A few counts support this clone. The chain joins TRBV28 to TRBJ1-4; no clear D gene. Trimming cost V 6 bases and J 8 bases, with 7 bases left between them. The CDR3 has 11 residues. Looked up from germline, CDR1 is MDHEN and CDR2 is SYDVKM. The CDR3 loop reads CASSSREKLFF. The CDR3 DNA reads TGTGCCAGCAGCAGCAGGGAAAAACTGTTTTTT.

The chain has TRBV5-3 and TRBJ2-4; D uncertain. TRBV5-3 is noted as an ORF with a role that remains uncertain. Trimming took 4 bases from V and 0 from J, leaving 11 bases between them. The CDR3 runs 15 residues. The CDR3 is CARSRLTLAKNIQYF. CDR3 sequence (DNA): TGTGCCAGAAGCAGACTGACTCTAGCCAAAAACATTCAGTACTTC.

This clone appeared a few times. The chain has TRBV29-1 and TRBJ2-2; weak D call: TRBD1 (5 bases). Germline V gene lookup returns CDR1 SQVTM and CDR2 ANQGSEA. Trimming took 1 base from V and 0 from J, leaving 6 bases between them. This CDR3 is 14 amino acids long. This CDR3 reads CSVEGTSNTGELFF. Written as DNA, the CDR3 is TGCAGCGTTGAAGGGACATCGAACACCGGGGAGCTGTTTTTT.

This chain uses TRBV5-4 with TRBJ2-5; D may correspond to TRBD1 or TRBD2 (6 bases each). The V end was cut by 2 bases, the J end by 4 bases, with 18 bases between. The germline CDR1 and CDR2 sequences are SGHNT and YYREEE (reference sequence). CDR3 length equals 16 residues. The CDR3 DNA follows: TGTGCCAGCAGCTTAAAGGGGGGCTCGCAAATAGAGACCCAGTACTTC. Its translation: CASSLKGGSQIETQYF.

The V and J genes are TRBV6-5 and TRBJ1-5; D ambiguous. This CDR3 spans 13 amino acids. Trimming removed 5 bases from V and 6 bases from J, with 11 bases in between. CDR1 and CDR2 from the germline V gene are MNHEY and SVGAGI. The CDR3 bases are TGTGCCAGCAGTCCCACGTGGGGTCAGCCCCAGCATTTT. It yields the protein CASSPTWGQPQHF.

This clone was seen a few times. V is TRBV15 and J is TRBJ2-2; 12 positions agree with TRBD2. Trimming at V came to 3 bases and at J to 10 bases, leaving 6 bases not matched to a gene. Looked up from germline, CDR1 is LNHNV and CDR2 is YYDKDF (reference sequence). The CDR3 covers 15 residues. CDR3: CATSSSLAGGAELFF. The DNA for the CDR3 is TGTGCCACCAGCAGTTCCCTAGCGGGAGGGGCGGAGCTGTTTTTT.

The V gene is TRBV6-5, the J gene TRBJ1-1; D is undetermined. Germline V CDR1 and CDR2: MNHEY, SVGAGI. Trimming cost V 5 bases and J 9 bases, with 13 bases left between them. The CDR3 has 12 residues. For the CDR3, the DNA is TGTGCCAGCAGTGAATGGGGAATTAAAGCTTTCTTT. Protein sequence: CASSEWGIKAFF.

The chain links TRBV29-1 to TRBJ1-2; 7 bases fit TRBD1. This CDR3 has 11 amino acids. The junction had 6 bases not matched to a gene; V was cut back by 7 bases and J by 7 bases. The germline V gene encodes CDR1 SQVTM and CDR2 ANQGSEA. The CDR3 sequence is CSGERQGGYTF. For the CDR3, the DNA is TGCAGCGGAGAACGACAGGGTGGCTACACCTTC.

A word on this clone: This same CDR3 is encoded by further DNA sequences in the sample. This chain links TRBV7-2 with TRBJ2-1; tentative D call: TRBD2 (6 bases). This CDR3 region has 14 residues. Germline CDR1 and CDR2: SGHTA and FQGNSA. Trimming removed 1 base at V and 5 bases at J, with 9 bases between. The CDR3 DNA sequence: TGTGCCAGCAGCTTAGTTGGAGGGGACAATGAGCAGTTCTTC. It codes for CASSLVGGDNEQFF.

This chain links TRBV19 with TRBJ2-7; 8 bases map to TRBD1. V shed 5 bases, J shed 2 bases, and the junction held 2 bases outside the gene matches. The CDR3 covers 13 residues. Germline CDR1 reads LNHDA; CDR2 reads SQIVND (reference sequence). The CDR3 DNA reads as TGTGCCAGTAGTCCGACAGGGGCCTACGAGCAGTACTTC. The encoded protein is CASSPTGAYEQYF. Filled out from reference TRBV19 and TRBJ2-7, the complete variable domain reads DGGITQSPKYLFRKEGQNVTLSCEQNLNHDAMYWYRQDPGQGLRLIYYSQIVNDFQKGDIAEGYSVSREKKESFPLTVTSAQKNPTAFYLCASSPTGAYEQYFGPGTRLTVT.

The chain employs TRBV18 and TRBJ2-7, with D perhaps TRBD2 (6 bases). CDR3 size: 17 residues. Trimming removed 4 bases at V and 3 bases at J, with 22 bases between. CDR1 and CDR2 (germline): KGHSH, LQKENI. The CDR3 DNA reads as TGTGCCAGCTCACTAGGGTCGGGGCGGGACGGAAACTACGAGCAGTACGTC. Encoded protein: CASSLGSGRDGNYEQYV.

The rearrangement joins TRBV19 to TRBJ1-5, with a possible D match to TRBD1 (6 bases). The V gene lost 3 bases and the J gene lost 8 bases, with 11 bases spanning the gap. The CDR3 is 13 amino acids. Looked up from germline, CDR1 is LNHDA and CDR2 is SQIVND (reference sequence). For the CDR3, the DNA is TGTGCCAGTAGTATTTTTGGGGGCGAGCCCCAGCATTTT. It codes for CASSIFGGEPQHF.

The V gene is TRBV5-1, the J gene TRBJ2-6; the D is unclear. Trimming removed 4 bases from V and 2 bases from J, with 13 bases in between. Germline values: CDR1 SGHRS, CDR2 YFSETQ. There are 16 residues in the CDR3. The CDR3 loop reads CASSPIWETGANVLTF. CDR3 DNA: TGCGCCAGCAGCCCGATCTGGGAAACTGGGGCCAACGTCCTGACTTTC.

J is TRBJ2-5 and V is TRBV30; maybe TRBD2 (5 bases). V gave up 0 bases and J gave up 5 bases, with 10 bases separating them. Looked up from germline, CDR1 is GTSNPN and CDR2 is SVGIG (reference sequence). This CDR3 comprises 13 residues. The CDR3 nucleotides are TGTGCCTGGAGTGTTACTAGGGTGGAGACCCAGTACTTC. Encoded protein: CAWSVTRVETQYF. Combining the CDR3 with reference TRBV30 and TRBJ2-5 gives the whole variable domain SQTIHQWPATLVQPVGSPLSLECTVEGTSNPNLYWYRQAAGRGLQLLFYSVGIGQISSEVPQNLSASRPQDRQFILSSKKLLLSDSGFYLCAWSVTRVETQYFGPGTRLLVL.

This rearrangement joins TRBV19 to TRBJ1-2; 7 bases are shared with TRBD1. The V and J ends lost 1 base and 8 bases, in that order; junction bases with no gene match: 7. CDR1 and CDR2 from the germline V gene are LNHDA and SQIVND (reference sequence). This CDR3 is built from 14 residues. CDR3: CASSIGQGGGGYTF. CDR3 DNA sequence: TGTGCCAGTAGTATAGGGCAGGGGGGCGGCGGCTACACCTTC.

J is TRBJ2-1 and V is TRBV6-5; 8 nucleotides match TRBD1. The J segment lost 9 bases and the V segment lost 0 bases, leaving 10 bases of the junction unmatched. Germline loops: CDR1 MNHEY, CDR2 SVGAGI. The CDR3 extends over 16 amino acids. CDR3 protein: CASSYSQGALSLEQFF. The CDR3 coding sequence is TGTGCCAGCAGTTACTCCCAGGGGGCGCTTTCCCTTGAGCAGTTCTTC.